This TCR beta chain was captured in a study of T cells in Graves' hyperthyroidism and ophthalmopathy. Per the germline V gene, CDR1 is LNHNV and CDR2 is YYDKDF (reference sequence). The CDR3 is 13 amino acids. Trimming took off 3 bases at V and 4 bases at J, with 9 bases between the two ends. Source material for PBMCs was roughly 10 ml fresh peripheral blood. Overall study findings and caveats: Among clonotypes expanded in thyroid above 0.001, most were also found in blood.

Worth noting for this clonotype: Antigen unknown.

Amplification targeted TCR beta CDR3 regions from RNA transcripts. The HTBI primer set was used in a first-round RT-PCR of the TCR CDR3. TCRdb passed the multiplex PCR reads through MiXCR, listing each CDR3 protein once. The data show 250,000 to 300,000 distinct CDR3 sequences, roughly a fifth seen once. Sequencing was carried out using blood. The chain carries TRBV15 and TRBJ1-2, with a weak D call TRBD1 (6 bases). The sequence was obtained from a man between 45 and 60 years old with Graves' ophthalmopathy. CDR3 in DNA: TGTGCCACCAGCAGTGGGACAACCTATGGCTACACCTTC. Translating gives CATSSGTTYGYTF.